Below, 20 T cell receptor beta chains from the same sample are listed, as sequenced in a study of tumor and adjacent non-tumor tissue in lung cancer. Three rounds of nested PCR, following a modified ARM-PCR protocol, produced the TCRbeta library. MiXCR, applied by TCRdb to the multiplex PCR reads, yields one record per CDR3 protein. This table has about 50,000 distinct CDR3 sequences, roughly 69% appearing once. This sample's RNA came from whole unsorted tissue. The normal lung tissue was taken more than 3 cm from the tumor edge. Sequencing used distant non-tumor lung tissue. These receptors were collected from a woman aged 60-75 years with non-small cell lung cancer.

This clonotype was counted only a few times. This chain uses TRBV10-2 with TRBJ2-7; TRBD2 is a possible D gene (6 bases). In germline, CDR1 is WSHSY, CDR2 SAAADI. CDR3 length: 14 amino acids. Trimming left V 4 bases short and J 8 bases short, with 18 bases between. CDR3 loop: CASSALALSRQQYF. For the CDR3, the DNA is TGCGCCAGCAGTGCGCTAGCGCTTAGTCGACAGCAGTACTTC.

The genes are TRBV6-2 or TRBV6-3 and TRBJ2-3, with a tentative D call TRBD1 (5 bases). The CDR3 contains 14 residues. Trimming left V 3 bases short and J 4 bases short, with 11 bases between. CDR1 MNHEY and CDR2 SVGEGT come from the germline V gene. This chain's CDR3 is CASSYLRDADTQYF. The CDR3, as DNA: TGTGCCAGCAGTTATCTCAGGGATGCAGATACGCAGTATTTT.

Comment on this clonotype: Here the CDR3 omits its conserved ending phenylalanine or tryptophan, so a read error is the likely source. The CDR3 is CSARDGQGKAYNEQFL. The CDR3 DNA sequence: TGCAGTGCTAGAGACGGACAGGGGAAAGCTTACAATGAGCAGTTCTTA. V gene TRBV20-1 combines with J gene TRBJ2-1; 9 bases match TRBD1. The germline CDR1 and CDR2 sequences are DFQATT and SNEGSKA (reference sequence). The CDR3 length is 16 residues. After removal of 0 bases from V and 4 bases from J, the junction contained 7 bases not matched to a gene.

This clonotype was detected once. An end of the junction differs from the germline gene, which may be a read error. The gene calls are TRBV7-8 and TRBJ1-2, with TRBD1 identical over 7 bases. Germline CDR1 and CDR2: SGHVS and FQNEAQ. This CDR3 is 15 amino acids long. The CDR3 sequence: CASSLNLAGGGGYTF. The CDR3 coding sequence is TGTGCCAGCAGCTTAAACCTGGCAGGGGGTGGTGGCTACACGTTC. Full variable domain (remainder filled in from reference TRBV7-8 and TRBJ1-2): GAGVSQSPRYKVAKRGQDVALRCDPISGHVSLFWYQQALGQGPEFLTYFQNEAQLDKSGLPSDRFFAERPEGSVSTLKIQRTQQEDSAVYLCASSLNLAGGGGYTFGSGTRLTVV.

CDR3 DNA: TGCGCCAACAACTTGGGGACTGGTGAGAGAAACATTCAGTACTTC. Translating it yields CANNLGTGERNIQYF. The V and J genes are TRBV4-3 and TRBJ2-4, with D possibly matching TRBD2 (6 bases). This CDR3 spans 15 amino acids. V was trimmed by 10 bases and J by 6 bases, leaving 22 bases between them. Germline assignment: CDR1 LGHNA and CDR2 YSLEER.

For this clonotype: A junction boundary mismatches the germline segment, possibly from a read error. The chain is built from TRBV4-1 and TRBJ2-3; TRBD1 matches at 9 bases. In germline, CDR1 is MGHRA, CDR2 YSYEKL. CDR3 size: 19 residues. CDR3 protein: CASSKKALGQGLSIDTQYF. CDR3 sequence (DNA): TGCGCCAGCAGCAAGAAAGCCCTCGGACAGGGGCTAAGCATAGATACACAGTATTTT.

This clonotype was observed a few times. The V and J genes are TRBV21-1 and TRBJ1-1. TRBV21-1 has pseudogene status. This CDR3 has 16 amino acids. CDR3 sequence reads: CASSKGLWAGRTEAFF. CDR3 in DNA: TGTGCCAGCAGCAAAGGACTTTGGGCAGGGAGGACTGAAGCTTTCTTT.

This clonotype was picked up a small number of times. An end of the junction does not agree with germline; a read error may underlie this. V gene TRBV4-3 combines with J gene TRBJ1-5; maybe TRBD1 (5 bases). This CDR3 has 15 amino acids. Germline V gene sequence: CDR1 LGHNA, CDR2 YSLEER. The CDR3 is CASGQGTLSNQPQHF. The CDR3 region has the DNA TGCGCCAGCGGCCAAGGGACGTTAAGCAATCAGCCCCAGCATTTT.

Comment on this clonotype: The conserved final phenylalanine or tryptophan is absent from the CDR3, which likely points to a read error. V usage is TRBV6-5 and J usage is TRBJ2-5; possibly TRBD2 for D (6 bases). Germline V lookup: CDR1 MNHEY, CDR2 SVGAGI. This CDR3 has 14 residues. The V end lost 5 bases, the J end lost 6 bases, and 16 bases lay between the germline ends. The CDR3 region is CASSRTGGLKTQYI. CDR3 coding DNA: TGTGCCAGCAGTCGGACCGGGGGTCTAAAGACCCAGTACATC.

This clonotype appeared once. A junction end diverges from the germline sequence, so it may reflect a read error. This chain joins TRBV4-1 and TRBJ2-5; D may be TRBD2 (5 bases). Germline V gives CDR1 MGHRA, CDR2 YSYEKL. The CDR3 consists of 15 residues. CDR3 in amino acids: CAGSLTEGNQETQYF. The CDR3 nucleotides are TGCGCCGGCAGCCTAACCGAGGGTAACCAAGAGACCCAGTACTTC.

This chain connects TRBV6-2 or TRBV6-3 to TRBJ2-1; D gene ambiguous. The CDR3 sequence is 13 residues long. The germline V gene encodes CDR1 MNHEY and CDR2 SVGEGT. V was clipped by 0 bases and J by 7 bases, with 7 bases between them. The CDR3 spells CASSYSTENEQFF. The CDR3 DNA is TGTGCCAGCAGTTACTCAACGGAGAATGAGCAGTTCTTC.

In the case of this clonotype: This may arise from a read error, as a much more abundant clone is one base away. The genes are TRBV7-9 and TRBJ2-1; D unresolved. Germline-derived CDR1 and CDR2 are SEHNR and FQNEAQ (reference sequence). This CDR3 comprises 14 residues. V lost 0 bases to trimming and J lost 8 bases, with 11 bases between them. DNA of the CDR3: TGTGCCAGCAGCTTAGCGACGGTTGGCGATGAGCAGTTCTTC. This sequence encodes CASSLATVGDEQFF. Variable domain in full (rest from reference TRBV7-9 and TRBJ2-1): DTGVSQNPRHKITKRGQNVTFRCDPISEHNRLYWYRQTLGQGPEFLTYFQNEAQLEKSRLLSDRFSAERPKGSFSTLEIQRTEQGDSAMYLCASSLATVGDEQFFGPGTRLTVL.

This clonotype was recorded many times. The V gene is TRBV5-8, the J gene TRBJ2-2; TRBD1 is a possible D gene (5 bases). This CDR3 comprises 14 residues. Germline V gives CDR1 SGHTS, CDR2 YDEGEE. V dropped 1 base and J dropped 1 base, with 5 bases sitting between them. The CDR3 DNA is TGTGCCAGCAGCTTGACAGGGAACACCGGGGAGCTGTTTTTT. Amino acids: CASSLTGNTGELFF. The variable domain in full, with the rest retrieved from reference TRBV5-8 and TRBJ2-2, is EAGVTQSPTHLIKTRGQQATLRCSPISGHTSVYWYQQALGLGLQFLLWYDEGEERNRGNFPPRFSGRQFPNYSSELNVNALELEDSALYLCASSLTGNTGELFFGEGSRLTVL.

Regarding this clonotype: Since no conserved phenylalanine or tryptophan closes the CDR3, a read error is the likely cause. The chain is built from TRBV20-1 and TRBJ2-7; 11 bases line up with TRBD1. This CDR3 has 14 amino acids. Germline-derived CDR1 and CDR2 are DFQATT and SNEGSKA (reference sequence). With V trimmed by 5 bases and J by 3 bases, 6 bases remained unmatched. This chain's CDR3 is CSAPQGTGGYEQYL. CDR3 bases: TGCAGTGCTCCACAGGGGACAGGGGGCTACGAGCAGTACCTC.

A word on this clonotype: At one end, the junction sequence differs from germline, possibly due to a read error. The chain couples TRBV6-1 to TRBJ2-1, with 8 bases identical to TRBD1. The germline CDR1 and CDR2 sequences are MNHNS and SASEGT. The CDR3 length is 15 residues. The CDR3 bases are TGTGTCAGCAATGAAGGACAGGGTGGCCACAATGAGCAGTTCTTC. Protein sequence: CVSNEGQGGHNEQFF.

The CDR3 DNA sequence: TGCAGCATGGGACAGGTTAGGCAAGAGACCCAGTACTTC. Amino acid sequence: CSMGQVRQETQYF. The chain couples TRBV29-1 to TRBJ2-5; 8 positions match TRBD1. The V gene end was trimmed by 8 bases and the J gene end by 2 bases; junction bases not matched to a gene: 7. The length of the CDR3 is 13 residues. Germline values: CDR1 SQVTM, CDR2 ANQGSEA. Full variable domain (remainder filled in from reference TRBV29-1 and TRBJ2-5): SAVISQKPSRDICQRGTSLTIQCQVDSQVTMMFWYRQQPGQSLTLIATANQGSEATYESGFVIDKFPISRPNLTFSTLTVSNMSPEDSSIYLCSMGQVRQETQYFGPGTRLLVL.

The V and J genes are TRBV6-6 and TRBJ2-2, with D perhaps matching TRBD1 or TRBD2 (5 bases each). V lost 5 bases to trimming and J lost 0 bases, with 25 bases between them. The CDR3 totals 20 residues. CDR1 is MNHNY and CDR2 is SVGAGI in the germline V gene (reference sequence). The CDR3 coding sequence is TGTGCCAGCAGTACCTGGCAGGGACGACGCCACGTCGCGAACACCGGGGAGCTGTTTTTT. Protein: CASSTWQGRRHVANTGELFF.

Concerning this clonotype: The junction shows a germline mismatch at one end, possibly a read error. J is TRBJ1-2 and V is TRBV4-1; weak D call: TRBD1 (5 bases). Germline V CDR1 and CDR2: MGHRA, YSYEKL. CDR3 size: 13 residues. The CDR3 DNA reads as TGCGCCAGCGCTGAGGGAAGGGGCTATGGCTACGCCTTC. Encoded protein: CASAEGRGYGYAF.

The chain recombines TRBV21-1 with TRBJ1-5; TRBD1 is the table's D call, not checked against the DNA. TRBV21-1 is given as a pseudogene. This CDR3 comprises 13 residues. In DNA, the CDR3 is TGCGCCAGCAGCTTGGGGGGAGATCGGCCCCAGCATTTT. Protein: CASSLGGDRPQHF.

The sample holds a few counts of this clonotype. The junction departs from germline at one end; a sequencing error may be responsible. The J gene is TRBJ2-2, the V gene TRBV6-6, with 9 positions matching TRBD1. The CDR3 is 13 residues long. Looked up from germline, CDR1 is MNHNY and CDR2 is SVGAGI (reference sequence). This CDR3 reads CTNSDRGAGELFF. The CDR3 nucleotides read TGTACCAACAGTGACAGGGGGGCCGGCGAGCTGTTTTTT.